This note documents a single TCR beta chain sequence. The antigen it recognizes is unknown. Base qualities are not at hand, and no much larger clone is one base apart. The immunoSEQ Assay, a bias-controlled multiplex PCR, was used to amplify TCRbeta CDR3 regions from genomic DNA. Per the source publication's procedure: The number of nucleated cells in each sample was estimated from the amplification of reference gene primers within the assay. To quantify the absolute abundance of each unique TCRbeta CDR3 rearrangement, sequence reads were collapsed and filtered. Productive Simpson clonality was computed per sample as the square root of Simpson's diversity index over productive rearrangements. The table was pulled from immuneACCESS by TCRdb, which kept in-frame rearrangements only. Such tables lose some clones; where checked, under half of the loss comes from unresolved V genes, and the rest has no known cause. V and J calls and clone size follow that table, whereas D and trimming were derived from the DNA. This sample holds under 500,000 clones; around nine tenths were observed only once. The ten top clones hold under 2.5% of the sample.

Clipping removes 5 bases from V and 4 bases from J, with 1 as the unmatched junction base count. There are 12 amino acids in the CDR3, from cysteine to phenylalanine inclusive. Solely the CDR3 DNA is kept, with 36 bases framed from the first base. According to the germline V gene, CDR1 reads SNHLY and CDR2 reads FYNNEI. In the prospective study, participants were roughly 18 to 95 years old, resided in approximately 22 geographic areas of the United States, and were enrolled through a virtual design. In the prospective study, cohorts were assigned on the basis of participant-reported clinical history obtained from a screening survey and a study questionnaire. Mobile phlebotomists in the prospective study collected whole blood, serum and a nasopharyngeal or oropharyngeal swab from every participant. Additional blood draws and questionnaires over an approximately 2-month period could optionally be provided by prospective study participants. Blood samples from the prospective study were shipped frozen or at room temperature prior to DNA extraction.

The data originate from a study of blood T cell repertoires in COVID-19 (TCRdb year 2020). About the full investigation: The collaborator samples originated in the United States, Italy and Spain and spanned the acute and convalescent phases of COVID-19. The prospective study material was composed of cDNA or gDNA derived from T cells, B-cell-depleted T cells, or PBMCs. Subjects who had been exposed to COVID-19, were actively infected with it, or had recovered from it provided the deeply sampled blood TCRbeta repertoires that made up the dataset. The repertoires were released in a freely available public database meant as a resource for research on the immune response to SARS-CoV-2. The samples were drawn from the first 160 participants of the ongoing ImmuneRACE study and from 950 to 1,500 subjects provided by 6 global collaborators. The sample metadata nearly always contained a de-identified subject ID, COVID-19 status, age in years and sex. Where available, HLA class I and class II types were taken from metadata supplied by the sample provider and were not determined by assay-based typing.

Results and caveats for the whole study, not just this receptor: The amount of clinical and demographic metadata varied by source and participant and was provided uncurated.

The sequenced sample was PBMCs or T cells enriched from blood (not recorded which). The chain uses TRBV2 and TRBJ2-7; the central 8 bases match TRBD2. This receptor was obtained from a woman younger than 30 with acute COVID-19. The DNA sequence is given as TGTGCCAGCAGTACTAGCGGTTACGAGCAGTACTTC. It encodes CASSTSGYEQYF. The full variable domain, completed from the reference TRBV2 and TRBJ2-7 proteins outside the CDR3, reads EPEVTQTPSHQVTQMGQEVILRCVPISNHLYFYWYRQILGQKVEFLVSFYNNEISEKSEIFDDQFSVERPDGSNFTLKIRSTKLEDSAMYFCASSTSGYEQYFGPGTRLTVT.